This section outlines one T cell receptor beta chain sequence together with its context. These data are taken from a study of blood T cell repertoires in COVID-19. Study-level information: Italy, Spain and the United States were the sources of the convalescent and acute COVID-19 samples. Nucleic acid was either cDNA or gDNA, and it came from T cells, B-cell-depleted T cells, or PBMCs.

Per the original methods: The authors estimated nucleated cell counts from reference gene primer amplification. Data came from immunoSEQ multiplex PCR; TCRdb stores just in-frame clones and leaves some out. The D gene and trimming were derived from the DNA, and the V and J assignments and clone size from that table. The sample yields over 100,000 clones, about 89% seen once. The CDR3 is made up of 14 amino acids. V lost 3 bases to trimming and J lost 3 bases, with 10 bases between them. Germline CDR1 reads LGHDT; CDR2 reads YNNKEL (reference sequence). Sequencing input: peripheral blood. V usage is TRBV3-1 (or the pseudogene TRBV3-2) and J usage is TRBJ2-3, with D possibly being TRBD1 (6 bases). The TCR comes from a woman aged 70 to 79 with COVID-19, enrolled during active disease. CDR3 region: CASSQGAGTDTQYF. The CDR3 DNA is TGTGCCAGCAGCCAGGGGGCGGGTACAGATACGCAGTATTTT.